The clone carrying this T cell receptor (beta chain) has at least ten counts. The CDR3 is 14 amino acids. The V end was cut by 0 bases, the J end by 11 bases, with 13 bases between. CDR1 is MNHEY and CDR2 is SVGAGI in the germline V gene. The sample originates from a study of tumor-infiltrating lymphocytes in primary liver carcinoma. Study in general: Tumors, staged T1-T3 N0M0, spanned about 4.2 to 10 cm.

A constant-region primer primed TCR beta cDNA synthesis from roughly 500 ng of total RNA. Investigators got TCR beta libraries out of three nested multiplex PCR rounds, done with slightly modified ARM-PCR. Each of the first two PCR rounds ran approximately 11 cycles with TRBV1-TRBV30 forward and C-beta reverse primers. TCRdb re-called the multiplex PCR reads through MiXCR, storing one row per CDR3 protein. The table lists 120,000 or so distinct CDR3 sequences, around 60% of them singletons. Co-extracted RNA and DNA came from roughly 20-30 mg of unsorted bulk tissue. The clonotype was recovered from a woman aged 60 to 75 with primary liver carcinoma and hepatitis B virus infection. The chain has TRBV6-5 and TRBJ1-4; weak D call: TRBD1 (5 bases). Sequencing was carried out using liver tumor tissue from sampling region 1. Stated subset: tumor region T1, superior pole. The CDR3 coding sequence is TGTGCCAGCAGTTACTCCCGGGACTCTAGCAAACTGTTTTTT. Translation gives CASSYSRDSSKLFF.